This TCR beta chain was sequenced for a study of shared clonotypes between healthy human individuals. To make CD8 memory, CD45RO+ cells were put together with CCR7-negative CD45RA+ TemRA cells. The V segment lost 3 bases and the J segment 5 bases; nucleotides outside the gene matches: 3. CDR1 and CDR2 from the germline V gene are SGDLS and YYNGEE. The CDR3 covers 15 residues. This clone was seen more than once but under ten times. Clones were sequenced by immunoSEQ multiplex PCR, and TCRdb holds only the in-frame ones, with some missing. The sample carries under 80,000 clones, 50% to 70% recorded once.

The gene calls are TRBV9 and TRBJ2-3; 13 nucleotides agree with TRBD2. The sample was memory CD8+ T cells sorted from blood. Specified subset: CD45RO+ cells pooled with CCR7-negative TemRA cells. The receptor was derived from a young man in good health. CDR3 coding DNA: TGTGCCAGCAGCGAAGGACTAGCGGGAGTAGATACGCAGTATTTT. It codes for CASSEGLAGVDTQYF. Combining the CDR3 with reference TRBV9 and TRBJ2-3 gives the whole variable domain DSGVTQTPKHLITATGQRVTLRCSPRSGDLSVYWYQQSLDQGLQFLIQYYNGEERAKGNILERFSAQQFPDLHSELNLSSLELGDSALYFCASSEGLAGVDTQYFGPGTRLTVL.